These 2 T cell receptor beta chains came from one sample sequenced in a study of control samples from healthy donors and cancer patients. Generated by immunoSEQ multiplex PCR, the TCRdb table keeps only in-frame clones and is missing some. Here the sample spans 76,000 or so clones, about 89% being singletons. The source material was PBMCs. The source of these receptors is a woman between 45 and 65 years old with colorectal cancer.

This clone was recorded only once. The V and J genes are TRBV7-2 and TRBJ2-5, with 7 bases fitting TRBD2. After removal of 3 bases from V and 5 bases from J, the junction contained 6 bases not matched to a gene. This CDR3 contains 14 residues. Per germline, CDR1 SGHTA and CDR2 FQGNSA. Written as DNA, the CDR3 is TGTGCCAGCAGCTTGACCCGGGGAGGGGAGACCCAGTACTTC. It encodes CASSLTRGGETQYF.

The rearrangement links TRBV19 to TRBJ1-6; no clear D. In germline, CDR1 is LNHDA, CDR2 SQIVND (reference sequence). The CDR3 contains 15 residues. Trimming shortened V by 4 bases and J by 0 bases, and 7 bases separated the two germline ends. DNA of the CDR3: TGTGCCAGTAGTACGTTGAGCTCCTATAATTCACCCCTCCACTTT. Translated, it gives CASSTLSSYNSPLHF.